This T cell receptor beta chain comes out of a study of blood T cell repertoires in COVID-19. Looked up from germline, CDR1 is SGDLS and CDR2 is YYNGEE. The CDR3 has 18 amino acids. The V gene end was trimmed by 2 bases and the J gene end by 8 bases; junction bases not matched to a gene: 18. Those enrolled in Seattle joined during active infection and were followed longitudinally afterward. Method: immunoSEQ multiplex PCR; TCRdb's copy keeps in-frame clones and lacks some. The sample carries 140,000 to 150,000 clones, 88% recorded once. This receptor was identified in a human donor with COVID-19, enrolled during active disease. The donor label of this sample is uncertain. The chain recombines TRBV9 with TRBJ2-1, with 8 bases lining up with TRBD2. The sequencing sample was made of peripheral blood. The CDR3 here is CASSVPASGLPVGDEQFF. The CDR3, as DNA: TGTGCCAGCAGCGTTCCGGCTAGCGGGCTTCCAGTTGGGGATGAGCAGTTCTTC.